This note documents a single TCR beta chain sequence. In the authors' methods: Scientists estimated how many nucleated cells there were by amplifying reference gene primers. Here immunoSEQ multiplex PCR was the method, and the copy in TCRdb shows in-frame clones only, minus some. V and J calls and clone size come straight from that table; D and trimming were deduced from the DNA. Of 300,000 to 450,000 clones listed, about 90% are singletons. This sample stems from a study of blood T cell repertoires in COVID-19. The study counted Cohort 3 donors as recovered given two negative PCRs, clearance, or symptom resolution. Material for sequencing was PBMCs or T cells enriched from blood (not recorded which). This receptor was taken from a man between 25 and 39 years old who had recovered from COVID-19.

In DNA, the CDR3 is TGTGCCAGCAGCGTCCGGCTAGCCGCAGATACGCAGTATTTT. It encodes CASSVRLAADTQYF. The chain links TRBV9 to TRBJ2-3; tentatively, D is TRBD2 (5 bases). The CDR3 totals 14 residues. V was cut by 2 bases and J by 4 bases, with 11 bases left in between. Per germline, CDR1 SGDLS and CDR2 YYNGEE.